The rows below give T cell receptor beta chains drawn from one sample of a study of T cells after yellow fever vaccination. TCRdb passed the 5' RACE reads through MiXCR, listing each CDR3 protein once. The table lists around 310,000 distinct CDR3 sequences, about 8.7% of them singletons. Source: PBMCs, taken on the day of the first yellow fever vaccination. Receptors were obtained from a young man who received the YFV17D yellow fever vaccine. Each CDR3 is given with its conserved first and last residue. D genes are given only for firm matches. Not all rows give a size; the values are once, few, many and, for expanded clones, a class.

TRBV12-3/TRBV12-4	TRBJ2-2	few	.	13	CASTEGAPRSLFF	TGTGCCAGCACCGAAGGGGCTCCTAGGTCGCTGTTTTTT
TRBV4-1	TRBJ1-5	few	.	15	CASSHLTASNQPQHF	TGCGCCAGCAGCCACCTTACAGCTAGCAATCAGCCCCAGCATTTT
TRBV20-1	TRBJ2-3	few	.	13	CSVRSGASDTQYF	TGCAGTGTAAGGTCGGGGGCGTCAGATACGCAGTATTTT
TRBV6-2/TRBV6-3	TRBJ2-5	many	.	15	CASSYSSRDRETQYF	TGTGCCAGCAGTTACTCGTCTAGGGATCGAGAGACCCAGTACTTC
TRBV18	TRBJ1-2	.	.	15	CASSPRTARNYGYTF	TGTGCCAGCTCACCCCGCACGGCCAGAAACTATGGCTACACCTTC
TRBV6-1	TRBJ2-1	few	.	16	CASSEYTDKKNNEQFF	TGTGCCAGCAGTGAATATACGGACAAGAAGAACAATGAGCAGTTCTTC
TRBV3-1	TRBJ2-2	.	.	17	CASSQKGSRWNSGELFF	TGTGCCAGCAGCCAAAAAGGCTCCCGGTGGAATTCCGGGGAGCTGTTTTTT
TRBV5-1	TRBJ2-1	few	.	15	CASSLGRGLNNEQFF	TGCGCCAGCAGCTTGGGGCGGGGGCTAAACAATGAGCAGTTCTTC
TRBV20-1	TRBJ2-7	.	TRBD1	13	CSAPKGQTYEQYF	TGCAGTGCACCGAAGGGACAGACCTACGAGCAGTACTTC
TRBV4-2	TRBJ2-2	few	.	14	CASSQGRPTGELFF	TGTGCCAGCAGCCAAGGCAGGCCCACCGGGGAGCTGTTTTTT